What follows is one T cell receptor (beta chain) and its context. Individuals drawn from around 25 US areas were about 18 to 100 years old. Cohort placement rested on clinical history that participants reported themselves. Between the trimmed V and J ends, which lost 3 bases and 8 bases, there was a span of 10 bases. The CDR3 is 12 amino acids. The entry originates in a study of blood T cell repertoires in COVID-19. Across the whole study: Samples representing acute and convalescent COVID-19 were sourced from the United States, Italy and Spain.

This table comes from immunoSEQ multiplex PCR, and its TCRdb copy is limited to in-frame clones, with some not included. The data show 200,000 to 250,000 clones, 70% to 90% seen once. This TCR was recovered from a man over 45 who had been exposed to COVID-19. Sequenced sample: PBMCs or T cells enriched from blood (not recorded which). The chain employs TRBV12-3 or TRBV12-4 and TRBJ1-2, with D unclear. The CDR3 bases are TGTGCCAGCAGTTTCACCGGGTTGGGCTACACCTTC. This encodes CASSFTGLGYTF.